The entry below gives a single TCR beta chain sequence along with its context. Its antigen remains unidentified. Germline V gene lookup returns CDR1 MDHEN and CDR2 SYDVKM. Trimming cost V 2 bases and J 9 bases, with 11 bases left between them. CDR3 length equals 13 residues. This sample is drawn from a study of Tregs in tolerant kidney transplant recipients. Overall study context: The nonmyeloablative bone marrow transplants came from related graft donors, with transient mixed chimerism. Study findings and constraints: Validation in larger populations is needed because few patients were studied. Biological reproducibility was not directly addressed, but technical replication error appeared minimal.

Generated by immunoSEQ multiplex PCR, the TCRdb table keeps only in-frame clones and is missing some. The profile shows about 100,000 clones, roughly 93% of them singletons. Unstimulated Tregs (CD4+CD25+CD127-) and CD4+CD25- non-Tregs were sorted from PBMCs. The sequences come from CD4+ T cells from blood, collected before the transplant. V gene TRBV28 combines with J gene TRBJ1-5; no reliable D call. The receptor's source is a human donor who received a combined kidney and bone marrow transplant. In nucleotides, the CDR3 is TGTGCCAGCAGTTTACCGGGTCGGCGGCCCCAGCATTTT. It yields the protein CASSLPGRRPQHF.